The 27 T cell receptor beta chains below all came from one sample that was sequenced in a study of neurological immune-mediated disorders. Via MiXCR, TCRdb re-called the 5' RACE reads, giving one row per CDR3 protein. The sample has fewer than 110,000 distinct CDR3 sequences, 10% to 14% seen once. As for time point: longitudinal time-point 3. The sequenced sample was PBMCs. These receptors were taken from a female donor with HTLV-1-associated myelopathy (HAM/TSP).

This clonotype appeared many times. This chain links TRBV5-1 with TRBJ2-1; D is perhaps TRBD2 (5 bases). The germline gives CDR1 SGHRS, CDR2 YFSETQ. This CDR3 contains 16 residues. V lost 4 bases, J lost 4 bases, and 18 bases lay in between. CDR3 in DNA: TGCGCCAGCAGCCTCGGACTCTCCCCCTTATACAATGAGCAGTTCTTC. Its translation: CASSLGLSPLYNEQFF.

Only a few counts were recorded for this clonotype. The chain uses TRBV18 and TRBJ2-7, with D unclear. V dropped 2 bases and J dropped 2 bases, with 16 bases sitting between them. CDR3 length equals 16 residues. Germline CDR1 reads KGHSH; CDR2 reads LQKENI. The CDR3 region has the DNA TGTGCCAGCTCACCAGTCACCCCCGGCGGAGCCTACGAGCAGTACTTC. Its translation: CASSPVTPGGAYEQYF.

This clonotype was detected ten times or more. J is TRBJ1-5 and V is TRBV27; D not certain. The CDR3 runs to 15 residues. The V end was cut by 2 bases, the J end by 2 bases, with 10 bases between. Germline values: CDR1 MNHEY, CDR2 SMNVEV (reference sequence). CDR3 residues: CASSLQRYGNQPQHF. In nucleotides, the CDR3 is TGTGCCAGCAGTTTACAACGATACGGCAATCAGCCCCAGCATTTT.

This clonotype came up many times. The rearrangement uses TRBV9 and TRBJ1-2; 7 bases align to TRBD1. This CDR3 has 14 amino acids. Germline V CDR1 and CDR2: SGDLS, YYNGEE. Germline trimming cut 3 bases from V and 4 bases from J; bases unmatched to any gene: 6. This CDR3 reads CASSEGAVGYGYTF. As DNA, the CDR3 is TGTGCCAGCAGCGAGGGGGCCGTAGGCTATGGCTACACCTTC.

Ten or more counts support this clonotype. The V gene is TRBV27, the J gene TRBJ2-7; 7 nucleotides align to TRBD1. The junction had 9 bases not matched to a gene; V was cut back by 8 bases and J by 2 bases. This CDR3 is 14 amino acids long. Germline CDR1 reads MNHEY; CDR2 reads SMNVEV (reference sequence). CDR3 loop: CASRTTGRTYEQYF. The CDR3 DNA reads as TGTGCCAGCCGCACGACAGGGCGCACCTACGAGCAGTACTTC.

The chain carries TRBV6-6 and TRBJ2-3; unclear D gene. Per the germline V gene, CDR1 is MNHNY and CDR2 is SVGAGI (reference sequence). The V end lost 1 base, the J end lost 6 bases, and 8 bases lay between the germline ends. The CDR3 sequence is 13 residues long. Here the CDR3 reads CASSYLSIDTQYF. The CDR3 region has the DNA TGTGCCAGCAGTTACTTAAGCATCGATACGCAGTATTTT.

This clonotype occurred many times. This chain joins TRBV5-1 and TRBJ1-6, with D possibly TRBD1 on 5 matching bases. Trimming shortened V by 0 bases and J by 10 bases, and 11 bases separated the two germline ends. CDR3 length: 14 amino acids. CDR1 is SGHRS and CDR2 is YFSETQ in the germline V gene. The CDR3 DNA reads TGCGCCAGCAGCTTGGCAGGGATGGGATCACCCCTCCACTTT. Translation: CASSLAGMGSPLHF. Filled out from reference TRBV5-1 and TRBJ1-6, the complete variable domain reads KAGVTQTPRYLIKTRGQQVTLSCSPISGHRSVSWYQQTPGQGLQFLFEYFSETQRNKGNFPGRFSGRQFSNSRSEMNVSTLELGDSALYLCASSLAGMGSPLHFGNGTRLTVT.

This clonotype was found a few times. This chain links TRBV7-3 with TRBJ2-1, with 9 positions matching TRBD2. Trimming removed 3 bases from V and 0 bases from J; junction bases left unmatched: 15. There are 20 residues in the CDR3. Germline lookup yields CDR1 SGHTA and CDR2 FQGTGA. For the CDR3, the DNA is TGTGCCAGCAGCTTTTCCGTGGCGGGGGGGCTATTAAACTCCTACAATGAGCAGTTCTTC. It codes for CASSFSVAGGLLNSYNEQFF. The full variable domain, rest sourced from reference TRBV7-3 and TRBJ2-1, is GAGVSQTPSNKVTEKGKYVELRCDPISGHTALYWYRQSLGQGPEFLIYFQGTGAADDSGLPNDRFFAVRPEGSVSTLKIQRTERGDSAVYLCASSFSVAGGLLNSYNEQFFGPGTRLTVL.

This clonotype was seen at least ten times. The rearrangement joins TRBV20-1 to TRBJ1-6, with TRBD1 identical over 10 bases. The J segment lost 9 bases and the V segment lost 5 bases, leaving 4 bases of the junction unmatched. Germline V CDR1 and CDR2: DFQATT, SNEGSKA (reference sequence). This CDR3 has 13 residues. CDR3 nucleotides: TGCAGTGCTCTGGACAGGGGGAGTTCACCCCTCCACTTT. Encoded protein: CSALDRGSSPLHF.

This clonotype was counted between two and nine times. The V call is TRBV5-1, the J call TRBJ1-1, with D unresolved. CDR3 size: 14 residues. Germline CDR1 SGHRS, CDR2 YFSETQ. V was pared by 1 base and J by 1 base, with 8 bases between. CDR3 bases: TGCGCCAGCAGCTTGAGCCAGACGAACACTGAAGCTTTCTTT. It encodes CASSLSQTNTEAFF.

This clonotype has a count of ten or more. This rearrangement joins TRBV7-2 to TRBJ2-5; D not certain. The V end was cut by 5 bases, the J end by 1 base, with 11 bases between. Germline values: CDR1 SGHTA, CDR2 FQGNSA. The CDR3 is 14 residues long. CDR3 in amino acids: CASSPGRAQETQYF. CDR3 nucleotide sequence: TGTGCCAGCAGCCCCGGACGGGCCCAAGAGACCCAGTACTTC.

This clonotype appeared many times. The V call is TRBV20-1, the J call TRBJ2-2; D may be TRBD1 (5 bases). V lost 1 base to trimming and J lost 1 base, with 13 bases between them. The CDR3 runs 16 residues. CDR1 and CDR2 (germline): DFQATT, SNEGSKA (reference sequence). CDR3 DNA sequence: TGCAGTGCTAGAGTATCTGGCAGGGTGAACACCGGGGAGCTGTTTTTT. Protein product: CSARVSGRVNTGELFF.

This clonotype was counted only a few times. The chain combines TRBV27 with TRBJ1-1; no firm D call. The CDR3 has 14 residues. The V end lost 8 bases, the J end lost 10 bases, and 23 bases lay between the germline ends. In germline, CDR1 is MNHEY, CDR2 SMNVEV (reference sequence). DNA for the CDR3: TGTGCCAGCGGGTTCTCTCGTTTTGAACCCCCAGCTTTCTTT. Its translation is CASGFSRFEPPAFF.

This clonotype was observed at least ten times. The rearrangement links TRBV20-1 to TRBJ2-7; maybe TRBD1 (6 bases). Deletions cut 4 bases from V and 6 bases from J, with 16 bases between. The CDR3 extends over 13 amino acids. CDR1 is DFQATT and CDR2 is SNEGSKA in the germline V gene (reference sequence). The CDR3 reads CSANRDTLGEQYF. CDR3 in DNA: TGCAGTGCTAACCGGGACACCCTCGGCGAGCAGTACTTC.

This clonotype was recorded at least ten times. This sequence joins TRBV7-2 and TRBJ2-2, with 7 bases aligning to TRBD1. The CDR3 is 15 residues long. J lost 2 bases, V lost 7 bases, and 7 bases had no gene match. The germline gives CDR1 SGHTA, CDR2 FQGNSA. The CDR3 sequence: CASTHRDRNTGELFF. DNA for the CDR3: TGTGCCAGCACCCACCGGGACAGAAACACCGGGGAGCTGTTTTTT.

There are many counts of this clonotype. The CDR3 loop reads CSAIQTGDNTEAFF. The CDR3 bases are TGCAGTGCCATCCAGACAGGGGACAACACTGAAGCTTTCTTT. The rearrangement links TRBV20-1 to TRBJ1-1, with 8 bases lining up with TRBD1. Germline values: CDR1 DFQATT, CDR2 SNEGSKA (reference sequence). The trim removed 6 bases at V and 2 bases at J, leaving 8 bases unmatched. CDR3 length: 14 residues.

This clonotype was observed at least ten times. The rearrangement uses TRBV9 and TRBJ2-7, with D perhaps being TRBD1 or TRBD2 (5 bases each). The V and J ends lost 0 bases and 7 bases respectively, with 11 bases between them. Germline assignment: CDR1 SGDLS and CDR2 YYNGEE. The CDR3 has 13 amino acids. CDR3 DNA: TGTGCCAGCAGCGTAGGGGACGCAGGGGAGCAGTACTTC. Translation: CASSVGDAGEQYF.

In its sample, this clonotype was seen many times. The chain carries TRBV4-2 and TRBJ2-3, with a possible D match to TRBD2 (7 bases). The CDR3 is 16 amino acids. Between the trimmed V and J ends, which lost 2 bases and 2 bases, there was a span of 14 bases. Germline V CDR1 and CDR2: LGHNA, YNFKEQ. The CDR3 DNA reads TGTGCCAGCAGCCAATTAGGAGGGGGGGACACAGATACGCAGTATTTT. This sequence encodes CASSQLGGGDTDTQYF.

This clonotype was recorded many times. V and J are TRBV20-1 and TRBJ2-3, with D maybe TRBD2 (6 bases). V was shortened by 4 bases and J by 0 bases, with 17 bases between the two germline ends. Germline CDR1 is DFQATT and CDR2 is SNEGSKA (reference sequence). This CDR3 contains 16 residues. Here the CDR3 DNA reads TGCAGTGCTAACCGGCTAGCGACCGCCAGCACAGATACGCAGTATTTT. It specifies CSANRLATASTDTQYF.

Regarding this clonotype: A single base separates this from a much larger clone, so it may be a read error. The chain carries TRBV6-1 and TRBJ2-3; either TRBD1 or TRBD2 may fit D (5 bases each). The germline V gene encodes CDR1 MNHNS and CDR2 SASEGT. The CDR3 has 15 amino acids. Trimming shortened V by 0 bases and J by 8 bases, and 15 bases separated the two germline ends. In DNA form, the CDR3 reads TGTGCCAGCAGTGAAGCGCAGTGGGGTGGGGGTACGCAGTATTTT. This translates into CASSEAQWGGGTQYF.

This clonotype has a count of ten or more. The V and J genes are TRBV12-3 or TRBV12-4 and TRBJ2-1, with unresolved D. Trimming cost V 2 bases and J 5 bases, with 7 bases left between them. The CDR3 runs 13 residues. This chain's CDR3 is CASSLREHNEQFF. The CDR3 nucleotides read TGTGCCAGCAGTTTAAGGGAACACAATGAGCAGTTCTTC.

The chain combines TRBV5-1 with TRBJ2-2; D gene unclear. Trimming took off 0 bases at V and 1 base at J, with 7 bases between the two ends. The CDR3 has 15 residues. Germline V gene lookup returns CDR1 SGHRS and CDR2 YFSETQ. CDR3 in amino acids: CASSLGRLNTGELFF. In DNA form, the CDR3 reads TGCGCCAGCAGCTTGGGACGGCTGAACACCGGGGAGCTGTTTTTT.

This clonotype was detected many times. The V and J genes are TRBV13 and TRBJ2-3, with D unresolved. CDR3 length: 14 amino acids. The V end lost 1 base, the J end lost 2 bases, and 7 bases lay between the germline ends. Germline V gives CDR1 PRHDT, CDR2 FYEKMQ (reference sequence). The CDR3 coding sequence is TGTGCCAGCAGCTTAGACGTGTCCACAGATACGCAGTATTTT. Its protein is CASSLDVSTDTQYF.

This clonotype was detected ten times or more. The chain links TRBV28 to TRBJ2-1, with 7 bases matching TRBD2. Looked up from germline, CDR1 is MDHEN and CDR2 is SYDVKM. The CDR3 has 15 amino acids. The V and J ends lost 4 bases and 1 base, in that order; junction bases with no gene match: 4. The CDR3 is CASSSPGGSYNEQFF. In nucleotides, the CDR3 is TGTGCCAGCAGTTCCCCCGGGGGGTCCTACAATGAGCAGTTCTTC.

This clonotype was seen at least ten times. The rearrangement joins TRBV27 to TRBJ1-3; 7 nucleotides align to TRBD1. V dropped 7 bases and J dropped 4; count of bases not matched to a gene: 7. The CDR3 length is 14 residues. Germline CDR1 is MNHEY and CDR2 is SMNVEV (reference sequence). CDR3 DNA: TGTGCCAGCAAGCTACAGGGGACAGGAAACACCATATATTTT. This gives the protein CASKLQGTGNTIYF.

This clonotype was picked up many times. The V call is TRBV27, the J call TRBJ2-3, with 9 positions matching TRBD2. V trimming: 4 bases; J trimming: 4 bases; junction bases outside the gene matches: 9. This CDR3 region has 16 residues. The V gene's germline CDR1 is MNHEY and CDR2 SMNVEV (reference sequence). CDR3 protein: CASSSLAGVMADTQYF. The CDR3 nucleotides are TGTGCCAGCAGTTCATTAGCGGGGGTCATGGCAGATACGCAGTATTTT.

CDR3 in amino acids: CSARDATNSYEQYF. The CDR3 bases are TGCAGTGCTAGAGATGCGACTAACTCCTACGAGCAGTACTTC. The chain joins TRBV20-1 to TRBJ2-7; tentative D call: TRBD2 (5 bases). Trimming stripped 0 bases from V and 0 bases from J, with 9 bases between. The germline CDR1 and CDR2 sequences are DFQATT and SNEGSKA (reference sequence). The CDR3 consists of 14 residues.